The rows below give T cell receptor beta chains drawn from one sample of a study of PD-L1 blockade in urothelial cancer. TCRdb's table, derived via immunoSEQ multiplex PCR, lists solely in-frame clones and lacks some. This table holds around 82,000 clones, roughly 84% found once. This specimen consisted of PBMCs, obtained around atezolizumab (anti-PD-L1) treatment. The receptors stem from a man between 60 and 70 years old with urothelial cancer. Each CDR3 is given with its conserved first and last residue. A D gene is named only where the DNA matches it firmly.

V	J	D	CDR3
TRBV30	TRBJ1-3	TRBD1	CAWRGQNAGNTIYF
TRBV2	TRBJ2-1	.	CASTRGGEQFF
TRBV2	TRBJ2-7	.	CASSGETGYEQYF
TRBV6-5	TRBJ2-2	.	CASSYSGQTNTGELFF
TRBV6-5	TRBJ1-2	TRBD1	CASRTGTGGWGGYTF
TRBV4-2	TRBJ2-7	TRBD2	CASSQESGGAREQYF
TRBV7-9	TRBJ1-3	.	CASSKYDSSTSGNTIYF
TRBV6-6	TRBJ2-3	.	CASSSLPVADTQYF
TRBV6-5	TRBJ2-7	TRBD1	CASSVRQGNRQYF
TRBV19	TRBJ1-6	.	CASSNGPSSYNSPLHF
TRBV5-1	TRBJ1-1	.	CASSERGGEAFF
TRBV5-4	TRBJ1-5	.	CASSSRGGRDNQPQHF
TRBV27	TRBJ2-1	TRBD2	CASSLSGLAGELF
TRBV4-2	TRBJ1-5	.	CASSPTQGLGNQPQHF
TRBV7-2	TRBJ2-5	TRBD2	CASSGGGDTETQYF
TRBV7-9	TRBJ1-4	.	CASSPDPGNPNEKLFF
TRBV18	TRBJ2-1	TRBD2	CASSPPKLAGGLEQFF
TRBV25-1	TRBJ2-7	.	CASSDGPIVQGQYF
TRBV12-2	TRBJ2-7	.	CASLLPGCGYEQYF
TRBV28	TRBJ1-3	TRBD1	CASSPDRVAGNTIYF
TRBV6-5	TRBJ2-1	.	CASSIQGLLDNEQFF
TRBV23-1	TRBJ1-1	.	CASSHRGGTEAFF
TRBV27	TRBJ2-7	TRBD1	CGFPGTGGYEQYF
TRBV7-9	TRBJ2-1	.	CASTSSSYNEQFF
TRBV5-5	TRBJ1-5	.	CASSFGQGQPQHF
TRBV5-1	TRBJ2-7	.	CASSEAYEQYF
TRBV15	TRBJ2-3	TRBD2	CATSRDFVLAGADTQYF
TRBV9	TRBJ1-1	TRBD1	CASSAGTGDEAFF
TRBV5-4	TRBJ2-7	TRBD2	CASSPRTSGAEQYF
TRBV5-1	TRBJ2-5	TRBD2	CASSLLAGEWETQYF
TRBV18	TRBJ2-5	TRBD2	CASSPTGTSGREQETQYF
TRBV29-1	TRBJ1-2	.	CSATLTLNYGYTF
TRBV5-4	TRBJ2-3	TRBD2	CASSGDRTSGGTDTQYF
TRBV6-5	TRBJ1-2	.	CASSYNQAGSWSYTF
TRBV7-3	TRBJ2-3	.	CASSPAPSGGLGDTQYF
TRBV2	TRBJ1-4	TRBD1	CASRAGTATNEKLFF
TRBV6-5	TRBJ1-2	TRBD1	CASRGTGIGGYTF
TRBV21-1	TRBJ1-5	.	CASSKPDRVLNQPQHF
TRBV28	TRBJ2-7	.	CASSFSAPDYEQYF